This T cell receptor (beta chain) was recorded in a study of OX40 agonist ivuxolimab in advanced cancers. General study results and limits: Some of the nonresponding patients also showed low levels of normalized T-cell clonal expansion.

Remarks on this clone: The antigen remains undetermined.

This CDR3 is 16 amino acids long. The V gene's germline CDR1 is SGHVS and CDR2 FQNEAQ. V shed 5 bases, J shed 5 bases, and the junction held 9 bases outside the gene matches. Here immunoSEQ multiplex PCR was the method, and the copy in TCRdb shows in-frame clones only, minus some. The data show 55,000 to 90,000 clones, roughly 88% seen once. The J gene is TRBJ2-3, the V gene TRBV7-8, with 11 bases lining up with TRBD2. The input for sequencing was CD4+ or CD8+ T cells sorted from blood, taken in a trial of the OX40 agonist ivuxolimab. The sequence was obtained from an adult with an advanced solid tumor such as melanoma, head and neck, liver or kidney cancer. The CDR3 reads CASSPNSGRGVDTQYF. CDR3 nucleotide sequence: TGTGCCAGCAGCCCTAATAGCGGGAGGGGAGTAGATACGCAGTATTTT.